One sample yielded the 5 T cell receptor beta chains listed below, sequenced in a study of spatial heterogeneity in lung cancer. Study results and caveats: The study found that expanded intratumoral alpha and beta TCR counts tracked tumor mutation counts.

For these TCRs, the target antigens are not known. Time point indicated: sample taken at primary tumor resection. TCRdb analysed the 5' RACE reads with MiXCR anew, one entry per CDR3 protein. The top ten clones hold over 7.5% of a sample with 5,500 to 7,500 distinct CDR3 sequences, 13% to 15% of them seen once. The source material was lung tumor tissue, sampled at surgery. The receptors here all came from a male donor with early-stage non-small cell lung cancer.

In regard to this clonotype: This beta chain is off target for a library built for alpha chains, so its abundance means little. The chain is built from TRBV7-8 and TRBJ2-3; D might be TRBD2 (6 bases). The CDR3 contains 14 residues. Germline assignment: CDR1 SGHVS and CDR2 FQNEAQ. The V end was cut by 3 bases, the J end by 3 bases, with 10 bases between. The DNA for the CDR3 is TGTGCCAGCAGCTTGGAGGGAGCAACAGATACGCAGTATTTT. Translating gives CASSLEGATDTQYF.

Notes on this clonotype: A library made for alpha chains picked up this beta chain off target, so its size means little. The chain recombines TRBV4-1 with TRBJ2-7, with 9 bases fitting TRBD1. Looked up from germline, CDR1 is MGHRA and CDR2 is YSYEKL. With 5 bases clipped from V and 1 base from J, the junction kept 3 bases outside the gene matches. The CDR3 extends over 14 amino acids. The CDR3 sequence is CASSWTGDSYEQYF. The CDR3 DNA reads TGCGCCAGCAGCTGGACAGGGGATTCCTACGAGCAGTACTTC.

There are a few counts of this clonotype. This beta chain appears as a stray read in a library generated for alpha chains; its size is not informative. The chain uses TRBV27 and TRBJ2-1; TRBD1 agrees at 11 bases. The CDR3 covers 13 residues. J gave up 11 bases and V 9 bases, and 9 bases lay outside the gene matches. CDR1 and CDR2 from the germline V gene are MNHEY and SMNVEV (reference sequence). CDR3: CASRTGGPPKQFF. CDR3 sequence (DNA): TGTGCCAGTCGGACAGGGGGCCCCCCAAAGCAGTTCTTC.

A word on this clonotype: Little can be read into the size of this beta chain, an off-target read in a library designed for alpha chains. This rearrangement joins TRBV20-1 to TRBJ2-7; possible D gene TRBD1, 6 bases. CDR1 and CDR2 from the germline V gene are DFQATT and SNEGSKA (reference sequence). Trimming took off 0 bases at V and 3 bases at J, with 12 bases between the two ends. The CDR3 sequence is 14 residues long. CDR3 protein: CSARDEGDHYEQYF. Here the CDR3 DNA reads TGCAGTGCTAGAGATGAGGGGGATCACTACGAGCAGTACTTC.

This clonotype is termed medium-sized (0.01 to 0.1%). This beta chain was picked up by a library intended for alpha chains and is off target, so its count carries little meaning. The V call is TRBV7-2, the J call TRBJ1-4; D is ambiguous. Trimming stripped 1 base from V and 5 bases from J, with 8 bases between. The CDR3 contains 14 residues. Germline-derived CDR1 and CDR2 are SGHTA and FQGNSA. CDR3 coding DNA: TGTGCCAGCAGCTTAGAGCCGAAGAATGAAAAACTGTTTTTT. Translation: CASSLEPKNEKLFF.